This T cell receptor (beta chain) stems from a study of PD-L1 blockade in urothelial cancer. The germline gives CDR1 MGHRA, CDR2 YSYEKL. V was cut by 3 bases and J by 8 bases, with 17 bases left in between. CDR3 size: 15 residues. Concerning this clone itself: Its cognate antigen is unknown.

The templates were synthetic TCR analogs, and they were spiked into each PCR. Sequencing used immunoSEQ multiplex PCR; TCRdb keeps in-frame clones, though not all of them. The sample lists 30,000 to 40,000 clones; around four fifths were seen once. Time point defined: pretreatment peripheral blood. For each patient, 1 to 8 samples were obtained, pretreatment and on-treatment. Study conclusions and caveats: Blood TCR clonality below the median before treatment was a predictor of better survival.

V is TRBV4-1 and J is TRBJ2-1; a possible D gene is TRBD1 (5 bases). The source of this sequence is a man in his sixties with urothelial cancer. The sample here was PBMCs, taken around atezolizumab (anti-PD-L1) treatment. This chain's CDR3 is CASSQPDTGGDEQFF. The CDR3, as DNA: TGCGCCAGCAGCCAGCCGGACACTGGTGGCGATGAGCAGTTCTTC.